The 4 T cell receptor beta chains in this list originate from one sample, sequenced in a study of PD-1 blockade in mismatch repair-deficient tumors. TCRdb's table, derived via immunoSEQ multiplex PCR, lists solely in-frame clones and lacks some. The sample has roughly 15,000 clones, 84% seen once. Time point indicated: roughly 9-day in vitro stimulation with candidate neoantigen peptide 5. Their antigens are not known. The specimen was cells cultured in vitro, collected from a patient treated with pembrolizumab. The receptors shown here come from an adult with mismatch repair-deficient cancer.

The chain has TRBV4-1 and TRBJ1-1; tentative D call: TRBD1 (6 bases). Germline V gene sequence: CDR1 MGHRA, CDR2 YSYEKL. The CDR3 spans 15 residues. The V and J ends lost 1 base and 1 base respectively, with 10 bases between them. The CDR3 is CASSQAWTENTEAFF. The CDR3 bases are TGCGCCAGCAGCCAAGCTTGGACAGAGAACACTGAAGCTTTCTTT.

This sequence joins TRBV27 and TRBJ2-7; 15 nucleotides align to TRBD2. Germline V gene data show CDR1 as MNHEY and CDR2 as SMNVEV (reference sequence). The CDR3 runs to 21 residues. J was trimmed by 5 bases and V by 5 bases; bases with no gene match: 22. This chain's CDR3 is CASSPGQGALGTSGRIDEQYF. DNA of the CDR3: TGTGCCAGCAGTCCAGGACAGGGGGCGTTGGGGACTAGCGGGAGGATCGACGAGCAGTACTTC.

This chain's CDR3 is CASSRGVTNEQFF. For the CDR3, the DNA is TGTGCCAGCAGCAGGGGGGTGACGAATGAGCAGTTCTTC. The chain recombines TRBV7-3 with TRBJ2-1; perhaps D is TRBD1 or TRBD2 (6 bases each). V was trimmed by 5 bases and J by 7 bases, leaving 12 bases between them. The CDR3 covers 13 residues. CDR1 is SGHTA, CDR2 FQGTGA, per germline.

The genes are TRBV19 and TRBJ2-2; TRBD1 matches at 11 bases. The CDR3 runs 15 residues. Germline V lookup: CDR1 LNHDA, CDR2 SQIVND (reference sequence). Trimming removed 9 bases from V and 4 bases from J; junction bases left unmatched: 7. The CDR3 loop is CASHGQGAITGELFF. CDR3 coding DNA: TGTGCCAGCCACGGACAGGGGGCGATCACCGGGGAGCTGTTTTTT.